Following are 4 T cell receptor beta chains from one sample sequenced in a study of blood T cell repertoires in COVID-19. Sequencing used immunoSEQ multiplex PCR; TCRdb keeps in-frame clones, though not all of them. The data hold about 72,000 clones, with more than 70% observed a single time. The sequenced sample was peripheral blood. The receptors here all came from a woman older than 75 with active or convalescent COVID-19.

The rearrangement uses TRBV6-5 and TRBJ2-2; maybe TRBD2 (6 bases). The germline V gene has CDR1 MNHEY and CDR2 SVGAGI. This CDR3 contains 13 residues. The V end lost 7 bases, the J end lost 6 bases, and 12 bases lay between the germline ends. CDR3 sequence: CASMKWGAGELFF. The CDR3 nucleotides are TGTGCCAGCATGAAATGGGGGGCCGGGGAGCTGTTTTTT.

This chain connects TRBV7-3 to TRBJ1-6, with D uncertain. CDR3 length: 18 residues. Trimming shortened V by 3 bases and J by 3 bases, and 18 bases separated the two germline ends. Germline CDR1 and CDR2: SGHTA and FQGTGA. CDR3 sequence reads: CASSFFCVAGNYNSPLHF. The CDR3 DNA is TGTGCCAGCAGCTTTTTTTGTGTAGCTGGTAACTATAATTCACCCCTCCACTTT.

For the CDR3, the DNA is TGTGCCAGCAGCTTAGGGACACCGTTTACGAACACCGGGGAGCTGTTTTTT. Its protein product is CASSLGTPFTNTGELFF. This sequence joins TRBV7-3 and TRBJ2-2, with D perhaps TRBD1 (6 bases). Trimming stripped 2 bases from V and 0 bases from J, with 13 bases between. The CDR3 has 17 residues. Germline assignment: CDR1 SGHTA and CDR2 FQGTGA.

The chain has TRBV3-1 (or the pseudogene TRBV3-2) and TRBJ2-7, with D possibly being TRBD2 (7 bases). The length of the CDR3 is 16 residues. Germline assignment: CDR1 LGHDT and CDR2 YNNKEL (reference sequence). The V end lost 6 bases, the J end lost 6 bases, and 24 bases lay between the germline ends. CDR3 in DNA: TGTGCCAGCAGGCTCACAAAGCGGGACAATCCCTCCGAGCAGTACTTC. Its translation: CASRLTKRDNPSEQYF.